In this sample, the clone carrying this TCR beta chain turned up many times. Its antigen remains unidentified. V lost 10 bases to trimming and J lost 8 bases, with 20 bases between them. Germline V gene lookup returns CDR1 SNHLY and CDR2 FYNNEI. This CDR3 is built from 14 residues. The source of the sample is a study of molecular identifiers for immune sequencing clone quantification. Study summary: Across replicate runs, RNA obtained from approximately 20,000 or 100,000 naive CD8 cells was divided into five, with four undergoing sequencing. General study results and limits: Clones above 20 RNA copies contained over 99% of effector molecules and under 1% of naive molecules. Jurkat TCR RNA that was spiked in from one cell was reportedly detectable among some 980,000 naive cells.

For naive CD8 T cells, sorting used the CD8+CD4-CCR7+CD45RA+ phenotype. TCRdb used MiXCR to reprocess the PCR reads, holding one entry per CDR3 protein. The sample yields over 600,000 distinct CDR3 sequences, just under 20% seen once. The chain has TRBV2 and TRBJ1-4; TRBD1 might be the D (5 bases). Sequencing used naive CD8+ T cells from blood, with Jurkat cell RNA spiked in. Subset in this sample: FACS-sorted CD8+CD4-CCR7+CD45RA+ naive T cells. This TCR came from a human donor in good health. Some libraries in this study had Jurkat cell RNA spiked in. The CDR3 region is CAIGTGTSGEKLFF. The CDR3 region has the DNA TGTGCCATTGGGACCGGGACCTCAGGAGAAAAACTGTTTTTT.